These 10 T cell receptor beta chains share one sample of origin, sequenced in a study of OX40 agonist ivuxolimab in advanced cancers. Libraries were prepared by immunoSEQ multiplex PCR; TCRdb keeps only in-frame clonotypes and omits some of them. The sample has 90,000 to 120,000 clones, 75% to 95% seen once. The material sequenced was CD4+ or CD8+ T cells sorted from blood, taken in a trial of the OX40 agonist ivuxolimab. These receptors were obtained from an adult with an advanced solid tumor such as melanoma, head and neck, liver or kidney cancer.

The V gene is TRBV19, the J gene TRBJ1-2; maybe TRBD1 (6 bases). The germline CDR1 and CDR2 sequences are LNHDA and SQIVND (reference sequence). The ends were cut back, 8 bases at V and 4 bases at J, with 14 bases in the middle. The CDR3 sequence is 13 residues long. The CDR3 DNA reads TGTGCCAGTGGGAGGGGGGGCAGCTATGGCTACACCTTC. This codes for CASGRGGSYGYTF. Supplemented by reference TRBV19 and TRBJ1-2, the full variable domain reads DGGITQSPKYLFRKEGQNVTLSCEQNLNHDAMYWYRQDPGQGLRLIYYSQIVNDFQKGDIAEGYSVSREKKESFPLTVTSAQKNPTAFYLCASGRGGSYGYTFGSGTRLTVV.

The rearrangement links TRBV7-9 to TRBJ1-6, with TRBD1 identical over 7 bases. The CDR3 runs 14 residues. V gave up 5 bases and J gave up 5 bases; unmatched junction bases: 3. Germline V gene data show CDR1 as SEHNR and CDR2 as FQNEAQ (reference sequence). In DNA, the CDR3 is TGTGCCAGCAGCGGGACAGAGAATAATTCACCCCTCCACTTT. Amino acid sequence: CASSGTENNSPLHF.

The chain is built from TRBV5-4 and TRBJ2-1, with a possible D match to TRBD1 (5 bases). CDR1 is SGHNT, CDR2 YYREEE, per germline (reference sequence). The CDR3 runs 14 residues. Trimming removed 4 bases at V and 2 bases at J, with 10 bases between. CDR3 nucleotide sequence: TGTGCCAGCAGCGGGAAGGACACCTACAATGAGCAGTTCTTC. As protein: CASSGKDTYNEQFF.

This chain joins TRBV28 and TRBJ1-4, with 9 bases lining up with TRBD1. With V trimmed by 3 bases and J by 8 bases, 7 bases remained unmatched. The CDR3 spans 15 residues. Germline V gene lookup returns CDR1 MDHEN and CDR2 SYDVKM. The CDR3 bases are TGTGCCAGCAGTTTCCACAGGGGGCAAGGGGAAAAACTGTTTTTT. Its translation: CASSFHRGQGEKLFF.

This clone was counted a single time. The CDR3 protein is CASTLSSYEQYF. In nucleotides, the CDR3 is TGTGCCAGCACCCTCAGCTCCTACGAGCAGTACTTC. This rearrangement joins TRBV7-9 to TRBJ2-7; D is ambiguous. The germline gives CDR1 SEHNR, CDR2 FQNEAQ (reference sequence). The CDR3 extends over 12 amino acids. Trimming took 7 bases from V and 0 from J, leaving 7 bases between them.

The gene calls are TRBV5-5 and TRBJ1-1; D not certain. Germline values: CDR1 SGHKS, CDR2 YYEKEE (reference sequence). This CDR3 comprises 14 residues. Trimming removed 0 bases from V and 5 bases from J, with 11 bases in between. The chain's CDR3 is CASSLGPLGTEAFF. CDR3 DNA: TGTGCCAGCAGCTTGGGACCTTTGGGAACTGAAGCTTTCTTT.

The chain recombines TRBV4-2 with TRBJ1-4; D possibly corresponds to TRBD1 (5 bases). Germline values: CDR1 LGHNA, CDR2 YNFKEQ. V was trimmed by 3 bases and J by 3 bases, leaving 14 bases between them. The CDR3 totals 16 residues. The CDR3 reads CASSHPRVRANEKLFF. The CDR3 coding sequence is TGTGCCAGCAGCCACCCCCGGGTCAGGGCTAATGAAAAACTGTTTTTT.

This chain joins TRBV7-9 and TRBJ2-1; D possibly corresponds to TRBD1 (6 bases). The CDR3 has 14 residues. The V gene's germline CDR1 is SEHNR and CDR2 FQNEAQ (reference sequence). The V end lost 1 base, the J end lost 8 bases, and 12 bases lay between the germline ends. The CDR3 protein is CASSLGASGDEQFF. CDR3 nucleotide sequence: TGTGCCAGCAGCTTAGGGGCATCAGGGGATGAGCAGTTCTTC.

The CDR3 loop reads CASSPQGGPYEQYF. Here the CDR3 DNA reads TGCGCCAGCAGCCCACAGGGGGGCCCCTACGAGCAGTACTTC. This chain links TRBV5-1 with TRBJ2-7; 8 nucleotides match TRBD1. V lost 4 bases to trimming and J lost 2 bases; unmatched junction nucleotides: 5. CDR1 is SGHRS and CDR2 is YFSETQ in the germline V gene. The CDR3 loop spans 14 amino acids. The full variable domain, completed using reference TRBV5-1 and TRBJ2-7, is KAGVTQTPRYLIKTRGQQVTLSCSPISGHRSVSWYQQTPGQGLQFLFEYFSETQRNKGNFPGRFSGRQFSNSRSEMNVSTLELGDSALYLCASSPQGGPYEQYFGPGTRLTVT.

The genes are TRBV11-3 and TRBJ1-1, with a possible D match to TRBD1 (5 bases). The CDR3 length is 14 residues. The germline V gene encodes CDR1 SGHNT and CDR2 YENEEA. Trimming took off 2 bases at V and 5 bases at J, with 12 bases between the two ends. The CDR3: CASSLTVGVTEAFF. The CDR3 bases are TGTGCCAGCAGCTTAACGGTAGGGGTAACTGAAGCTTTCTTT.